The TCR beta chain described here comes from a study of T cell repertoires in cytomegalovirus infection. Overall study context: In the study, CMV epitopes included recently identified HLA-C-restricted and well-studied HLA-B-restricted ones. Through public TCR beta signatures, both CMV infection and matching HLA type were indicated.

As concerns this clonotype: Antigen unknown.

There are 14 residues in the CDR3. V trimming: 5 bases; J trimming: 7 bases; junction bases outside the gene matches: 7. Germline lookup yields CDR1 MNHEY and CDR2 SVGEGT. A single record per CDR3 protein comes from TCRdb applying MiXCR to the reads. The data show around 900,000 distinct CDR3 sequences, about 33% seen once. Study results and limitations: What dominated the ex vivo response were HLA-C-restricted CMV-specific TCR beta clonotypes. Summed frequency of shared TCR beta families picked out CMV carriers who also had the relevant HLA.

The starting material was cultured CD8+ T cells from PBMCs, obtained from culture after CMV antigen stimulation. This receptor was taken from a human donor in good health (CMV status not recorded). Some clones in this sample may be carry-over from other donors' samples. The chain has TRBV6-2 or TRBV6-3 and TRBJ2-2; 7 nucleotides match TRBD1. The CDR3 sequence: CASSDREAGGELFF. CDR3 nucleotide sequence: TGTGCCAGCAGTGACAGGGAAGCCGGCGGGGAGCTGTTTTTT.